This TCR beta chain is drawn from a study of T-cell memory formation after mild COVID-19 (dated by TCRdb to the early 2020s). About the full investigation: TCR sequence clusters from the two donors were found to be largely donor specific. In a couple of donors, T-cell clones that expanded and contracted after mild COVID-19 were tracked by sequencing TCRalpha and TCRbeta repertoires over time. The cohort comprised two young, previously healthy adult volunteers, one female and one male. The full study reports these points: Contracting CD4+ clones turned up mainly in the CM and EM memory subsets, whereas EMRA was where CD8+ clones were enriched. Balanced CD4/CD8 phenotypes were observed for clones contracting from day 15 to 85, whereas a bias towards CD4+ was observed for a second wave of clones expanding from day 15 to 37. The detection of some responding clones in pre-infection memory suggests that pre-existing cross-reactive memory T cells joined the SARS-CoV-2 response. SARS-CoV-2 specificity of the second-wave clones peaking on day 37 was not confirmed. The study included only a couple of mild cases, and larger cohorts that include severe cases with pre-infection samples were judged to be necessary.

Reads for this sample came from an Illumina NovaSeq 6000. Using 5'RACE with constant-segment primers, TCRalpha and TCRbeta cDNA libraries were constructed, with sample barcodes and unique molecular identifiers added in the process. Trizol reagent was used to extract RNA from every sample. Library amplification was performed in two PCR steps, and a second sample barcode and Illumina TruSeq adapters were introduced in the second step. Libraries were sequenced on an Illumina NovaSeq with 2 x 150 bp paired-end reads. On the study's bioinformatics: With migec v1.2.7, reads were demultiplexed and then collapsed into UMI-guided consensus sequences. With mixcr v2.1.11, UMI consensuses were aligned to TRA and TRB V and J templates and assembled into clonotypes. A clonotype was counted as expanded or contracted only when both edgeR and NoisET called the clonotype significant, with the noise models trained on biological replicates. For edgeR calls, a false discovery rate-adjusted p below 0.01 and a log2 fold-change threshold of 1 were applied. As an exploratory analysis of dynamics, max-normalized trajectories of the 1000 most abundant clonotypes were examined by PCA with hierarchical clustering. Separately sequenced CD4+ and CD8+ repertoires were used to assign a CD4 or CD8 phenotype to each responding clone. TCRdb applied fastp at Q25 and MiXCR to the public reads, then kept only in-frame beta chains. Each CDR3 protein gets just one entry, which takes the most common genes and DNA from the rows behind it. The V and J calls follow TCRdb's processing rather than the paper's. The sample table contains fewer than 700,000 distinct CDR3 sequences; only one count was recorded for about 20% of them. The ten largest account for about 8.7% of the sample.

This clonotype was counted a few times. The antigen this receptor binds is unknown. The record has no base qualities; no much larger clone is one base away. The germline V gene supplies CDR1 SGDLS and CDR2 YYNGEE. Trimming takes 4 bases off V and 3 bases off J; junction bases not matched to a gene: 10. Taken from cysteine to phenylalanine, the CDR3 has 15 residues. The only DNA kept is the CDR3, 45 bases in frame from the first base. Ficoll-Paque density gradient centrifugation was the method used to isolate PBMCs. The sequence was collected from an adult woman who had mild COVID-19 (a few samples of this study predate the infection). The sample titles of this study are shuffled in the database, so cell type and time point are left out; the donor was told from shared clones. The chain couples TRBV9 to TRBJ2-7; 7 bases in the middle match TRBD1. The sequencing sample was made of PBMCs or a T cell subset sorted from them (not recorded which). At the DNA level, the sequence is TGTGCCAGCAGCCCCCCCGTCGGGACAGTCTACGAGCAGTACTTC. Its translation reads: CASSPPVGTVYEQYF. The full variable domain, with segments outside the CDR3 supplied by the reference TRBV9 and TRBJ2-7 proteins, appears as DSGVTQTPKHLITATGQRVTLRCSPRSGDLSVYWYQQSLDQGLQFLIQYYNGEERAKGNILERFSAQQFPDLHSELNLSSLELGDSALYFCASSPPVGTVYEQYFGPGTRLTVT.